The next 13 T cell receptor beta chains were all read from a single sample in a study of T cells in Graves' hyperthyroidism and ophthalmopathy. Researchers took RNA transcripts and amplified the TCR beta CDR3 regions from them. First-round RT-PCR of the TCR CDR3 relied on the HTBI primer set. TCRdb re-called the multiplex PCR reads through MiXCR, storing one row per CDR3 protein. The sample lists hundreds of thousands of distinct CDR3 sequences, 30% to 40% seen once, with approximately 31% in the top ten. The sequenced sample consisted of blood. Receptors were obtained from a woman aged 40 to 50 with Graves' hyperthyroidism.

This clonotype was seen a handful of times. The CDR3 coding sequence is TGTGCCAGCAGTTACTCGATCGGGGGGCATGAGGACTATGGCTACACCTTC. Residues: CASSYSIGGHEDYGYTF. V gene TRBV6-5 combines with J gene TRBJ1-2; weak D call: TRBD1 (6 bases). V was clipped by 0 bases and J by 3 bases, with 17 bases between them. The CDR3 sequence is 17 residues long. The V gene's germline CDR1 is MNHEY and CDR2 SVGAGI.

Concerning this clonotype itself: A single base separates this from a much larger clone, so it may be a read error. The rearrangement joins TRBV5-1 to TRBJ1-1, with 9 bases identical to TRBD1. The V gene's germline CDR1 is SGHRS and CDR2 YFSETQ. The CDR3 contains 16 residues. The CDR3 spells CASRPTGTGPNTEALF. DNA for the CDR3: TGCGCCAGCAGACCGACCGGGACAGGGCCGAACACTGAAGCTCTCTTT.

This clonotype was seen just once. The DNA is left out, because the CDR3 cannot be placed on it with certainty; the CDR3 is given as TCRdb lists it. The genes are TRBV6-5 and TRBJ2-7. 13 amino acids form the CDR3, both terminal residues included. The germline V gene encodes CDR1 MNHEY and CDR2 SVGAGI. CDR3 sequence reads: CAISTSGNYEQYF.

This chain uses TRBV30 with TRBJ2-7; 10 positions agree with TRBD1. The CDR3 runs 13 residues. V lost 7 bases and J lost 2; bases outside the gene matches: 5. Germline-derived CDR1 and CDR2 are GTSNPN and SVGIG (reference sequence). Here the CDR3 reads CASHGTGAYEQYF. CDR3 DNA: TGTGCCTCACACGGGACAGGGGCCTACGAGCAGTACTTC.

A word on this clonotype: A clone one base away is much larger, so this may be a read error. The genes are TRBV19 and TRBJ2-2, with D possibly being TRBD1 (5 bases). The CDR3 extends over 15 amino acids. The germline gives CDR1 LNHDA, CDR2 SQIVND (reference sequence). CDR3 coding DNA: TGTGCCAATAGTATATACGACAGTAACACCGGGGAGCTGTTTTTT. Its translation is CANSIYDSNTGELFF.

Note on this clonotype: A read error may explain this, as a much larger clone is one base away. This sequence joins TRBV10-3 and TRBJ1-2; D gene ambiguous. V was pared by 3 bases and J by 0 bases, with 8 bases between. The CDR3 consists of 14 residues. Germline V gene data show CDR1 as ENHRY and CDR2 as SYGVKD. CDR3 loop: CAISDGGANYGYTF. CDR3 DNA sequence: TGTGCCATCAGTGACGGCGGAGCTAACTATGGCTACACCTTC.

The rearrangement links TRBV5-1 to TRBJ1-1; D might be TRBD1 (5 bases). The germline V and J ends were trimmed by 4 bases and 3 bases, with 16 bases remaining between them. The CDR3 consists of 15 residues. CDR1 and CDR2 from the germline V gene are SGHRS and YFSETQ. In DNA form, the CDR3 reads TGCGCCAGCAGCCGCTATACGGGGGACTACACTGAAGCTTTCTTT. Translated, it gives CASSRYTGDYTEAFF. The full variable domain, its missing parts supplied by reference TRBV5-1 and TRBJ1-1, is KAGVTQTPRYLIKTRGQQVTLSCSPISGHRSVSWYQQTPGQGLQFLFEYFSETQRNKGNFPGRFSGRQFSNSRSEMNVSTLELGDSALYLCASSRYTGDYTEAFFGQGTRLTVV.

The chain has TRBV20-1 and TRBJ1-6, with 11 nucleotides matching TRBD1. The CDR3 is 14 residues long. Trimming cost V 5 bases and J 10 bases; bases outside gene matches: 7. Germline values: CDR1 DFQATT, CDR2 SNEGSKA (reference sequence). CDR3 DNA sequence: TGCAGTGCTTCCCCGGGACAGGGGGAGTCACCCCTCCACTTT. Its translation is CSASPGQGESPLHF.

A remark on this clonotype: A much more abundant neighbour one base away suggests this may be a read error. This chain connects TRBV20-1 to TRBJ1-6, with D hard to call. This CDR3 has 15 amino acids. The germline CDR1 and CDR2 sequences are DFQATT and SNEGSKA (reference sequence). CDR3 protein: CSPRVDAEVYSPPHF. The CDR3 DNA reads TGCAGTCCCCGGGTCGACGCCGAAGTTTATTCACCCCCCCACTTT.

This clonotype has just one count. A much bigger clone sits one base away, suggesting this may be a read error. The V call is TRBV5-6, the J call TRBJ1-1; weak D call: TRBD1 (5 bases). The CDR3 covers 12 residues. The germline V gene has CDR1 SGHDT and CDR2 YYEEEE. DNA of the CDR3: TGTGCCAGCAGCCCAGACAGAACTGAAGCTTACTTT. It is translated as CASSPDRTEAYF.

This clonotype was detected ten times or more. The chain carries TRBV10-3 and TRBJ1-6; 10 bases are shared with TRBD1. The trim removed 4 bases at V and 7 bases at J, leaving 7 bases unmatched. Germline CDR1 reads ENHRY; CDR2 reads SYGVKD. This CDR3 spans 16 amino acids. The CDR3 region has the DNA TGTGCCATCAGTGCACTAGGGACAGGGGAAAATTCACCCCTCCACTTT. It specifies CAISALGTGENSPLHF.

The chain's CDR3 is CASIYGTGNTGELFF. DNA of the CDR3: TGTGCCAGCATCTACGGGACAGGGAACACCGGGGAGCTGTTTTTT. This chain uses TRBV12-3 or TRBV12-4 with TRBJ2-2, with 8 bases that match TRBD1. The CDR3 is 15 amino acids. J was trimmed by 1 base and V by 7 bases; bases with no gene match: 5.

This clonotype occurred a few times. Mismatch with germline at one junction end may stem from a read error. The CDR3 DNA sequence: TGTGCTAGCAGCTTGGACAGGGGCAATGAGCAGTTCTTC. Amino acids: CASSLDRGNEQFF. The rearrangement links TRBV7-7 to TRBJ2-1; 9 bases map to TRBD1. CDR1 SSHAT and CDR2 FNYEAQ come from the germline V gene (reference sequence). The CDR3 extends over 13 amino acids.